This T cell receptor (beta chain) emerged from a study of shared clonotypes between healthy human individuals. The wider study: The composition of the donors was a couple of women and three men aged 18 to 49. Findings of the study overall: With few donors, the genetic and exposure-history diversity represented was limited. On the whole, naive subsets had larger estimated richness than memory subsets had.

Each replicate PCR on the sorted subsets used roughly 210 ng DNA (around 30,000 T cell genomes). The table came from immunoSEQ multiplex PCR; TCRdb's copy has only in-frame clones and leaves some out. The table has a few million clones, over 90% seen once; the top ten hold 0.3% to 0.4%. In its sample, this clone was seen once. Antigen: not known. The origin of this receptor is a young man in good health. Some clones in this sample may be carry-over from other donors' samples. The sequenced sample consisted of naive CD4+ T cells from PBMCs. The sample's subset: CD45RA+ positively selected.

The CDR3 loop reads CASRKGISTDTQYF. As DNA, the CDR3 is TGTGCCAGTAGGAAGGGAATTAGCACAGATACGCAGTATTTT. The V gene is TRBV19, the J gene TRBJ2-3; D remains ambiguous. This CDR3 spans 14 amino acids. Trimming pared 6 bases from V and 0 bases from J, leaving 10 bases between. The germline V gene has CDR1 LNHDA and CDR2 SQIVND (reference sequence).